This T cell receptor (beta chain) is drawn from a study of long-term antiretroviral therapy in people with HIV (dated by TCRdb to 2021 to 2024). Regarding the research as a whole: The earliest samples were collected roughly a decade before the 2015 WHO recommendation for immediate ART, at a time when ART was usually postponed until CD4 counts fell. Eleven of the 30 participants with HIV were female. Whether ART initiation and durable HIV suppression were associated with changes in peripheral blood TRB repertoire composition and diversity was tested in a retrospective serial study. Test extractions of a monoclonal T-cell line alongside approximately 34 polyclonal samples showed no cross-contamination during QIAcube processing. The cohort contributed about 180 cryopreserved PBMC samples from 30 adults with confirmed HIV infection, collected serially over a mean of about 6 years (range 1-12).

For this clone: The antigen this receptor binds is unknown. No base quality values were provided; no much bigger clone lies one nucleotide off.

The immunoSEQ hsTCRB v3.0 assay was used at survey level resolution to sequence the TRB variable region. TRB sequencing targeted a depth of roughly 35,000-50,000 T-cell genomes per sample. Pooled TRB libraries were sequenced on an Illumina MiSeq with a v3 150-cycle kit. The original pipeline was this. Repertoire analysis was run in R within a reproducible Nextflow workflow that covered QC, data transformation and analysis. LymphoSeq2, an R package for exploring AIRR-Seq data, was used to implement the custom analyses. Four samples that yielded fewer than 5000 total TRB sequences were excluded, so that 200 or so HIV repertoires were analyzed. Among the 180 to 200 HIV repertoires that were kept, 59 were collected before ART initiation and under 150 were collected after ART initiation. Repertoires were downsampled to 5000 TRB nucleotide sequences, with summary statistics averaged over 100 downsampling iterations. TRB sequences were retained for analysis only if CDR3 regions of at least seven amino acids were present. Diversity was measured with a Shannon entropy-derived clonality score and the Gini coefficient. In repertoire networks, the top 5000 CDR3 amino acid sequences were linked whenever an edit distance of one separated two sequences. For TRB CDR3 amino acid sequences, antigen specificity groups and MHC restriction were predicted with GLIPH2. CDR3 amino acid sequences were matched against VDJdb and McPAS-TCR to flag known CMV, EBV, HIV or tissue antigen associations. Pre-ART, post-ART and control groups were compared with Wilcoxon signed-rank tests and Holm-Bonferroni correction. TCRdb provides this immuneACCESS table in a form limited to in-frame rearrangements. Some clones are lacking; in checked studies, under half of them reflect an unresolved V gene, and why the rest are absent is not known. V and J calls and clone size follow that table, whereas D and trimming were derived from the DNA. This sample is represented by under 20,000 clones; around four fifths of them were singletons. 15% of the sample comes from the top ten.

What the research found in general, with its limitations: The repertoire was dominated across all time points by expanded TRB clones identified before ART initiation, although this dominance was seen to fluctuate and to decrease in many PLHIV after ART. CDR3 length ranges in HIV repertoires were narrower than in controls, and network structure suggested an antigen-experienced repertoire with only a slight naive shift after ART. Inferences about post-ART repertoire changes were limited because no data were available on ART adherence, viral resistance or therapy changes. Starting ART was linked to a significant rise in TRB diversity, yet even after long-term ART the diversity remained significantly lower than in transplant donor controls. The samples were dated from the mid-2000s to the late 2010s, and the ART regimens that were used may be less effective than current ART regimens. Because pre-ART samples had limited cell numbers, profiling was done on unsorted PBMC rather than on sorted CD4+ and CD8+ T cells. Because PBMC availability was limited, only the TCR beta chain was sequenced, with no alpha chain pairing.

Participants were included only if at least one PBMC sample before ART initiation and at least two post-ART samples were available. All participants with HIV were treated in the United States of America. Before DNA extraction, cryopreserved samples containing roughly 0.9-11 million PBMC were thawed and washed. At the time of the earliest PBMC sample for each participant with HIV, ages ranged from about 20 to 54 years. Per participant, PBMC samples came from 1-4 timepoints prior to ART initiation and 2-8 timepoints following ART initiation, for a median of 7 samples. Serial HIV viral load, CD4+ T-cell count, ART history and demographic data were obtained for every participant. Genomic DNA was extracted from unsorted PBMC with a Qiagen kit on a QIAcube, with processing performed in batches of 12 samples. This specimen consisted of unsorted PBMCs, obtained around 2.1 years before starting antiretroviral therapy. The receptor was isolated from a man aged 30 to 45 with HIV.

The nucleotide sequence reads as follows: TGTGCCAGCAGGGGGACAGGGGGGGAGGTATCTAACTATGGCTACACCTTC. This codes for CASRGTGGEVSNYGYTF. The rearranged segments are TRBV9 and TRBJ1-2; the junction holds 11 bases that match TRBD1. Including cysteine and phenylalanine, the CDR3 has 17 amino acids. This entry keeps only the CDR3 DNA: 51 bases, framed from base 1. The germline V gene encodes CDR1 SGDLS and CDR2 YYNGEE. Clipping removes 5 bases from V and 0 bases from J, with 9 as the unmatched junction base count.